The rows below give T cell receptor beta chains drawn from one sample of a study of blood T cell repertoires in COVID-19. TCRdb keeps only in-frame clones here, not all; method: immunoSEQ multiplex PCR. The sample shows a few hundred thousand clones, about 88% of them seen only once. Material: PBMCs or T cells enriched from blood (not recorded which). The receptors shown here come from a middle-aged woman who had recovered from COVID-19. Each CDR3 is given with its conserved first and last residue. Each record gives: V gene, J gene, D gene, clone size, CDR3 protein, CDR3 DNA. The D gene is left open where the match is weak. The size field is filled for only some rows; it gives once, few, many or a size class.

>TRBV3-1/TRBV3-2|TRBJ2-7|.|.
CASSQYTGQEQYF
TGTGCCAGCAGCCAGTACACAGGGCAAGAGCAGTACTTC
>TRBV19|TRBJ1-1|.|once
CASRQRQNTEAFF
TGTGCCAGTAGACAGAGACAGAACACTGAAGCTTTCTTT
>TRBV5-1|TRBJ2-3|.|.
CASSSDRSTDTQYF
TGCGCCAGCAGCTCGGACAGAAGCACAGATACGCAGTATTTT
>TRBV2|TRBJ1-4|TRBD1|.
CASSGRMGQGREKLFF
TGTGCCAGCAGTGGAAGAATGGGACAGGGTCGGGAAAAACTGTTTTTT
>TRBV29-1|TRBJ1-2|.|.
CSVVQGSANYGYTF
TGCAGCGTTGTCCAGGGTAGTGCTAACTATGGCTACACCTTC
>TRBV6-1|TRBJ1-6|TRBD1|.
CASSEHTGAGNSPLHF
TGTGCCAGCAGTGAGCATACAGGGGCGGGGAATTCACCCCTCCACTTT
>TRBV3-1/TRBV3-2|TRBJ1-4|.|.
CASTARGEGDEKLFF
TGTGCCAGCACAGCACGGGGGGAGGGGGATGAAAAACTGTTTTTT
>TRBV19|TRBJ2-3|.|.
CATRPGGLTDTQYF
TGTGCCACAAGACCAGGGGGGCTCACAGATACGCAGTATTTT
>TRBV5-4|TRBJ2-6|TRBD2|.
CASSRGLAGRSGANVLTF
TGTGCCAGCAGCCGGGGACTAGCGGGACGCTCTGGGGCCAACGTCCTGACTTTC
>TRBV11-3|TRBJ1-2|.|.
CASSRTVYGYTF
TGTGCCAGCAGCCGGACAGTCTATGGCTACACCTTC
>TRBV27|TRBJ2-7|TRBD2|.
CASSFTTSGDYEQYF
TGTGCCAGCAGTTTTACAACTAGCGGGGACTACGAGCAGTACTTC
>TRBV18|TRBJ2-7|TRBD1|.
CASSLLGQGTYEQYF
TGTGCCAGCTCACTCTTAGGACAGGGGACCTACGAGCAGTACTTC
>TRBV3-1/TRBV3-2|TRBJ1-1|.|once
CASSQQTPAEVFF
TGTGCCAGCAGCCAACAGACACCGGCAGAAGTTTTCTTT
>TRBV9|TRBJ1-2|.|.
CASTGDGYGYTF
TGTGCCAGCACCGGAGATGGGTATGGCTACACCTTC
>TRBV6-2/TRBV6-3|TRBJ2-7|TRBD2|.
CASSLTSGSSYEQYF
TGTGCCAGCAGCCTGACTAGCGGGAGCTCCTACGAGCAGTACTTC
>TRBV6-2/TRBV6-3|TRBJ1-5|.|.
CASSPNGVESNQPQHF
TGTGCCAGCAGTCCCAACGGGGTGGAGAGCAATCAGCCCCAGCATTTT
>TRBV10-1|TRBJ2-2|TRBD2|.
CASSDRGGHGELFF
TGCGCCAGCAGTGACCGGGGGGGCCACGGGGAGCTGTTTTTT
>TRBV7-3|TRBJ2-2|.|.
CASSFGGTTGELFF
TGTGCCAGCAGCTTTGGGGGGACCACCGGGGAGCTGTTTTTT
>TRBV30|TRBJ1-2|.|.
CAWVDRNYGYTF
TGTGCCTGGGTCGACAGGAACTATGGCTACACCTTC
>TRBV30|TRBJ2-5|TRBD2|.
CAWSPTRLAGGVETQYF
TGTGCCTGGAGTCCCACACGACTAGCGGGAGGTGTGGAGACCCAGTACTTC
>TRBV6-2/TRBV6-3|TRBJ2-2|TRBD2|.
CASIPLGRGGSITGELFF
TGTGCCAGCATCCCCCTCGGCCGGGGGGGGAGTATCACCGGGGAGCTGTTTTTT
>TRBV5-1|TRBJ2-2|TRBD1|.
CASNFGTGITGELFF
TGCGCCAGCAACTTCGGGACAGGGATCACCGGGGAGCTGTTTTTT
>TRBV28|TRBJ2-7|TRBD1|.
CASSTYRGDLDEQYF
TGTGCCAGCAGTACATACAGGGGGGATTTAGACGAGCAGTACTTC
>TRBV25-1|TRBJ2-7|TRBD2|.
CASSEYHRTSGSYEQYF
TGTGCCAGCAGTGAATATCATCGGACTAGCGGTTCCTACGAGCAGTACTTC
>TRBV5-1|TRBJ1-4|.|.
CASSLSTGEKLFF
TGCGCCAGCAGCTTATCTACGGGTGAAAAACTGTTTTTT
>TRBV5-8|TRBJ1-5|TRBD1|.
CASSWDRGDQPQHF
TGTGCCAGCAGCTGGGACAGGGGAGATCAGCCCCAGCATTTT
>TRBV11-2|TRBJ2-3|.|.
CASSLSAVSDTQYF
TGTGCCAGCAGCTTAAGCGCGGTATCAGATACGCAGTATTTT
>TRBV7-8|TRBJ2-1|TRBD1|.
CASSTPGQGLVNEQFF
TGTGCCAGCAGCACTCCGGGACAGGGGTTAGTCAATGAGCAGTTCTTC
>TRBV7-2|TRBJ1-1|.|.
CASSLRGGTEAFF
TGTGCCAGCAGCTTAAGGGGGGGCACTGAAGCTTTCTTT
>TRBV30|TRBJ2-7|TRBD2|.
CAWDQGLAGTYEQYF
TGTGCCTGGGACCAGGGACTAGCGGGCACCTACGAGCAGTACTTC
>TRBV3-1/TRBV3-2|TRBJ1-2|.|few
CASTRRGEVYGYTF
TGTGCCAGCACAAGGAGGGGCGAGGTCTATGGCTACACCTTC
>TRBV5-1|TRBJ1-1|TRBD1|.
CASSLARGQEGTEAFF
TGCGCCAGCAGCTTGGCGAGGGGGCAGGAGGGCACTGAAGCTTTCTTT
>TRBV4-3|TRBJ2-1|TRBD2|.
CASSQLLAGGEQFF
TGCGCCAGCAGCCAACTGCTAGCGGGGGGGGAGCAGTTCTTC
>TRBV7-2|TRBJ1-4|TRBD1|.
CASSQTTGGHEKLFF
TGTGCCAGCAGCCAAACGACAGGGGGACATGAAAAACTGTTTTTT
>TRBV7-8|TRBJ2-3|.|.
CASSWGPSEATDTQYF
TGTGCCAGCAGCTGGGGCCCATCGGAAGCCACAGATACGCAGTATTTT